This T cell receptor beta chain derives from a study of vaccination effects on CD4 cells after COVID-19 (dated by TCRdb to about 2022). Some background on the complete study: Each participant got two doses of an mRNA SARS-CoV-2 vaccine, either BNT162b2 or mRNA-1273. In both COVID-19 convalescent patients and infection-naive vaccine recipients, the study compared SARS-CoV-2 spike-specific CD4+ TCR repertoires from before mRNA vaccination with those from after it. A total of 10 COVID-19 convalescent patients and several SARS-CoV-2-naive healthy vaccine recipients were included in the full study. Cultures from other donors in the study were sequenced with the Oncomine TCR Beta short-read assay on an Illumina iSeq 100. The investigation overall reported the following: Limitations of the study were the small number of convalescent patients and the absence of early post-infection timepoints. In healthy vaccine recipients, vaccine-induced clones were almost all SARS-CoV-2 mono-reactive, with only 1 of 255 being cross-reactive with common cold coronaviruses. At late post-vaccination timepoints, both infection-induced and vaccine-induced clones showed marked clonal contraction, consistent with waning T cell responses.

The method was the immunoSEQ multiplex PCR assay. DNA from the cultured, isolated CD4+ T cells was subjected to TCR beta CDR3 sequencing. In the paper's pipeline: Non-productive TCR sequences were discarded, and reads were trimmed to the CDR3 region, with only CDR3s of 7 or more amino acids retained. The MANAFEST web app was used to pick out antigen-specific clonotypes by comparing their expansion in peptide wells with that in reference cultures. For clones to be considered positive, expansion at FDR<0.05 versus reference and all other wells, an odds ratio above 5, and a frequency above 0.1% in two replicate wells were required. Cross-reactive clonotypes were defined as significantly expanded in SARS-CoV-2 spike wells and in at least one common cold coronavirus spike condition. CDR3 similarity was assessed by Levenshtein distance using the stringdist R package, and unrooted trees were constructed with ape in R 3.6.1. Sourced from immuneACCESS, this table was stored by TCRdb with only in-frame sequences that have V and J called. A share of the clones is absent; for the studies checked, an unresolved V gene accounts for under half, and the remainder has no known explanation. V and J calls and clone size follow that table, whereas D and trimming were derived from the DNA. The table for this sample lists about 63,000 clones; about 79% of them were counted only once. Of the sample, about 3.5% is held by the ten largest clones.

V is pared back by 8 bases and J by 2 bases, with 5 bases lying between the germline termini. The CDR3 runs 11 residues from the cysteine to the phenylalanine. Of the read, only the CDR3 DNA is kept; its 33 bases are in frame from base 1. In the case of this clone: Its specific antigen is unknown. Qualities for individual bases were not recorded, and no much larger clone is one base off.

The ViraFEST assay stimulated PBMC with viral peptide pools and then used TCR sequencing to identify antigen-specific CD4+ T cell clonotypes by expansion. After around 10 days of culture, CD4+ T cells were isolated with the EasySep CD4+ T cell isolation kit. The absence of prior SARS-CoV-2 infection in healthy vaccine recipients was confirmed by negative nucleocapsid antibodies before and after vaccination. Each well held over 1.5 million PBMC cultured in IMDM containing about 5.5% human AB serum, 10 IU/ml IL-2 and gentamicin, along with approximately 10 ug/ml peptides. Half of the culture medium was replaced with fresh IL-2-containing medium on days 3 and 7. Unless noted otherwise, every peptide stimulation condition was grown in triplicate wells. PBMC were separated from whole blood using Ficoll-Paque Plus gradient centrifugation and were then either cryopreserved at -140C or used fresh. The spike proteins of SARS-CoV-2 and of the common cold coronaviruses HCoV-NL63, HCoV-OC43 and HCoV-229E were spanned by overlapping peptide pools. The QIAamp micro DNA kit was used to extract genomic DNA from the cultured CD4+ T cells.

Recombination connected TRBV12-3 or TRBV12-4 to TRBJ2-3; the D gene cannot be resolved reliably. The receptor comes from a human donor who received a COVID-19 vaccine. The sample here was CD4+ T cells from PBMCs cultured with HCoV-OC43 spike peptides, taken before COVID-19 vaccination. The sample's cell subset or site label is to be understood as: HCoV-OC43 spike overlapping peptide pool stimulation. The DNA sequence follows: TGTGCCAGCGGATACACAGATACGCAGTATTTT. It codes for CASGYTDTQYF.